This T cell receptor (beta chain) was recovered during a study of technical replicates of blood from a handful of donors. This clone was counted a few times. The repertoire was sequenced with immunoSEQ multiplex PCR; TCRdb's copy has only in-frame clones and lacks some. The repertoire includes tens of thousands of clones, roughly four fifths of them detected once, and approximately 3.5% sits in the top ten. The CDR3 is made up of 15 amino acids. Germline CDR1 LGHNA, CDR2 YSLEER. Trimming removed 0 bases from V and 3 bases from J, with 11 bases in between. The sample consisted of PBMCs. The receptor's source is a human donor in good health. Some clones in this sample may be carry-over from other donors' samples. V is TRBV4-3 and J is TRBJ1-1; D is perhaps TRBD1 (6 bases). This CDR3 reads CASSQDRGGDTEAFF. The DNA of the CDR3 is TGCGCCAGCAGCCAAGATCGAGGGGGTGACACTGAAGCTTTCTTT.